This paragraph covers one T cell receptor (beta chain) sequence. This clone was seen only a few times. It has no known antigen specificity. No per-base quality is available; no much larger clone lies one base away. CDR1 and CDR2, looked up from the germline V gene, are MNHNS and SASEGT. Taken from cysteine to phenylalanine, the CDR3 has 15 residues. This entry keeps only the CDR3 DNA: 45 bases, framed from base 1. V drops 1 base and J drops 2 bases, leaving 9 bases in between. TCRbeta CDR3 regions were amplified from genomic DNA by means of the immunoSEQ Assay, a bias-controlled multiplex PCR. The authors' analysis ran thus. The number of nucleated cells in each sample was estimated from the amplification of reference gene primers within the assay. Sequence reads were collapsed and filtered to measure the absolute abundance of every unique TCRbeta CDR3 rearrangement. For each sample, productive Simpson clonality was calculated as the square root of Simpson's diversity index across productive rearrangements. TCRdb provides this immuneACCESS table in a form limited to in-frame rearrangements. Some clones are lacking; in checked studies, under half of them reflect an unresolved V gene, and why the rest are absent is not known. V, J and clone size are those of that table, while D and trimming were read from the DNA. The sample contains tens of thousands of clones, roughly four fifths of them found a single time. The ten largest clonotypes hold roughly 10% of the sample.

At one collaborating source in Seattle, patients were enrolled during active infection and were followed longitudinally through the course of disease. The collaborating institutions used their own protocols to collect whole blood in K2EDTA tubes. For TCRbeta analysis, collaborators shipped samples as frozen whole blood, isolated PBMCs, or DNA extracted from either of those sample types. The data were taken from a study of blood T cell repertoires in COVID-19 (dated by TCRdb to 2018 to 2021). Some background on the complete study: The collaborator samples originated in the United States, Italy and Spain and spanned the acute and convalescent phases of COVID-19. Deeply sampled blood TCRbeta repertoires from subjects exposed to, actively infected with, or recovered from COVID-19 were included in the dataset. The repertoires were released in a freely available public database meant as a resource for research on the immune response to SARS-CoV-2. Nearly every sample came with metadata listing a de-identified subject ID, COVID-19 status, age in years and sex. Samples came from the ongoing ImmuneRACE study (first 160 participants) plus 1,254 subjects from 6 global collaborators. The material from the prospective study consisted of cDNA or gDNA derived from T cells, B-cell-depleted T cells, or PBMCs. Where HLA class I and class II types were available, the types were taken from metadata supplied by the sample provider, not from assay-based typing. Broader findings and caveats from the paper: The quantity of clinical and demographic metadata differed by source and by participant and was supplied without curation.

The chain is assembled from TRBV6-1 and TRBJ2-1; no D gene is confidently identified. This clonotype was sampled from a man in his fifties or sixties with COVID-19, enrolled during active disease. Specimen: peripheral blood. The CDR3 amino acid sequence is: CASSEGLEAYNEQFF. The DNA sequence reads TGTGCCAGCAGTGAAGGGCTAGAGGCCTACAATGAGCAGTTCTTC.